This T cell receptor (beta chain) was captured in a study of blood T cell repertoires in COVID-19. TCRdb's copy holds only in-frame clones and misses some; the assay was immunoSEQ multiplex PCR. The sample includes around 320,000 clones, approximately 85% of them seen just once. Germline V CDR1 and CDR2: SGHNT, YYREEE (reference sequence). Trimming removed 1 base from V and 9 bases from J, with 17 bases in between. The CDR3 extends over 14 amino acids. The V and J genes are TRBV5-4 and TRBJ2-7; a weak D match, TRBD1 (6 bases). The clonotype comes from a human donor in a cohort sampled during active COVID-19. Source material: peripheral blood. CDR3 region: CASSLYLDSKVQYF. DNA of the CDR3: TGTGCCAGCAGCTTGTATTTGGACAGTAAGGTGCAGTACTTC.